A single T cell receptor beta chain is shown here with its context. The data belong to a study of cytomegalovirus exposure and HLA in healthy donors. Healthy people donating bone marrow made up the donors. The CDR3 loop spans 13 amino acids. The V gene lost 0 bases and the J gene lost 10 bases, with 13 bases spanning the gap. Germline V gene data show CDR1 as GTSNPN and CDR2 as SVGIG (reference sequence). PCR was performed using 60 Vbeta and 13 Jbeta primers. Measured with immunoSEQ multiplex PCR; TCRdb has only the in-frame clones, and not every one. The sample has fewer than 85,000 clones; more than 65% are singletons.

The sample was PBMCs. The rearrangement uses TRBV30 and TRBJ1-5; weak D call: TRBD1 (5 bases). The origin of this receptor is a woman aged 40 to 55 in good health and CMV-seropositive. The CDR3 here is CAWSVGQGGPQHF. DNA for the CDR3: TGTGCCTGGAGTGTAGGGCAGGGTGGACCCCAGCATTTT.